This TCR beta chain was sequenced during a study of OX40 agonist ivuxolimab in advanced cancers. Looking at the study overall: Hepatocellular carcinoma, melanoma, renal cell or head and neck cancer affected the dose-escalation patients.

Turning to this clone: As yet, its antigen is unknown.

CDR1 and CDR2 (germline): SGHRS, YFSETQ. Germline trimming cut 2 bases from V and 6 bases from J; bases unmatched to any gene: 6. The CDR3 runs 14 residues. Study-wide results and caveats: Dosing at 0.1 to 3.0 mg/kg was accompanied by clonal expansion of CD4+ and CD8+ blood T cells by week 6.

The method was immunoSEQ multiplex PCR; TCRdb's version includes in-frame clones alone and lacks a portion of them. Here the sample spans approximately 90,000 clones, approximately 92% being singletons. Patients with a history of autoimmune disease or on systemic immunosuppression were excluded. V gene TRBV5-1 combines with J gene TRBJ2-3; TRBD1 agrees at 7 bases. The sequence was obtained from an adult with an advanced solid tumor such as melanoma, head and neck, liver or kidney cancer. Here the sequenced sample was CD4+ or CD8+ T cells sorted from blood, taken in a trial of the OX40 agonist ivuxolimab. CDR3 coding DNA: TGCGCCAGCAGCTTCAGACAGGGATGGGATACGCAGTATTTT. It translates to CASSFRQGWDTQYF.